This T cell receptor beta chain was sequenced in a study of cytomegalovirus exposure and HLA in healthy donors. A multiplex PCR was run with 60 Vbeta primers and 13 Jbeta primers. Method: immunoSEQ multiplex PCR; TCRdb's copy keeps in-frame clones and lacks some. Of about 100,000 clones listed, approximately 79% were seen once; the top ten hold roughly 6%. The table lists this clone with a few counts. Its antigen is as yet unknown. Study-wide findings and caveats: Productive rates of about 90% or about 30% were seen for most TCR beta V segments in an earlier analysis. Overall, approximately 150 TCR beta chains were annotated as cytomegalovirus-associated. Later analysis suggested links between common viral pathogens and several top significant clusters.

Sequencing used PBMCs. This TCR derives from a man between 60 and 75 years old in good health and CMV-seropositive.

CDR3 region: CASRAGTGARYEQYF. In DNA, the CDR3 is TGTGCCAGCAGGGCCGGGACAGGGGCTAGATACGAGCAGTACTTC. The rearrangement joins TRBV6-1 to TRBJ2-7; TRBD1 matches 10 bases. The germline CDR1 and CDR2 sequences are MNHNS and SASEGT. V lost 6 bases, J lost 4 bases, and 9 bases stayed unmatched. The CDR3 runs to 15 residues.